The sequence of this T cell receptor (beta chain) was determined in a study of T cell responses to AZD1222 COVID-19 vaccine. Study-wide results and limits: Unmutated variant regions are reportedly targeted by nearly half of spike-specific TCRs. Clonal diversity was possibly underestimated, and white British individuals and females predominated among donors.

In regard to this clone: The antigen is not known. In the same sample, other DNA sequences code for this CDR3.

TCRdb keeps only in-frame clones here, not all; method: immunoSEQ multiplex PCR. The sample holds about 120,000 clones, 90% seen once. The CDR3 loop spans 12 amino acids. V was cut by 3 bases and J by 5 bases, with 5 bases left in between. Germline V gene sequence: CDR1 KGHSH, CDR2 LQKENI. The chain joins TRBV18 to TRBJ1-5; D is ambiguous. The sample in question was peripheral blood, obtained on day 0 of MenACWY control vaccination. This sequence originates from an adult in good health. The CDR3 here is CASSPSDQPQHF. CDR3 coding DNA: TGTGCCAGCTCACCGTCAGATCAGCCCCAGCATTTT.